The clone carrying this T cell receptor (beta chain) was seen repeatedly, ten times or more. Its matching antigen is unknown. TCRdb fed the RT-PCR reads into MiXCR, producing one record per CDR3 protein. The table has 450,000 to 500,000 distinct CDR3 sequences, 9.5% to 12% seen once. This record belongs to a study of response to subunit inactivated influenza vaccine. Findings of the study overall: Authors suggested seasonal influenza vaccinations each recruit few new T cells.

Germline lookup yields CDR1 DFQATT and CDR2 SNEGSKA (reference sequence). This CDR3 is 13 amino acids long. V was clipped by 5 bases and J by 6 bases; unmatched bases: 7. The chain is built from TRBV20-1 and TRBJ2-1; 7 positions agree with TRBD2. This material consisted of PBMCs from blood, taken about 6 weeks after vaccination. The origin of this receptor is a man in his fifties who received an inactivated influenza vaccine. CDR3 nucleotides: TGCAGTGCTTACCGGGACTACGGCAATGAGCAGTTCTTC. It is translated as CSAYRDYGNEQFF.